These 16 T cell receptor beta chains originate from one sample sequenced in a study of CD8+ T cells in alopecia areata. After isolation, RNA underwent reverse transcription to generate cDNA as the sequencing template. Libraries were prepared by immunoSEQ multiplex PCR; TCRdb keeps only in-frame clonotypes and omits some of them. The profile shows under 300,000 clones, 45% to 70% of them singletons. Specified treatment: oral pan-JAK inhibitor, 5-10 mg twice daily. Sample: CD4+ T cells sorted from blood, taken at week 52, from a patient treated with tofacitinib. These receptors were taken from a human donor with alopecia areata.

V and J are TRBV7-6 and TRBJ2-7, with D perhaps matching TRBD1 or TRBD2 (5 bases each). V gave up 2 bases and J gave up 6 bases, with 14 bases separating them. Germline values: CDR1 SGHVS, CDR2 FNYEAQ. This CDR3 contains 14 residues. The CDR3 sequence is CASSLSEDISEQYF. The CDR3 DNA is TGTGCCAGCAGCTTATCGGAGGACATAAGCGAGCAGTACTTC.

The count of this clone is one. The chain joins TRBV10-2 to TRBJ2-1; D not certain. The CDR3 is made up of 11 amino acids. The ends were cut back, 6 bases at V and 7 bases at J, with 7 bases in the middle. Germline CDR1 WSHSY, CDR2 SAAADI. CDR3 region: CASSLGNEQFF. The CDR3, as DNA: TGCGCCAGCAGCCTAGGGAATGAGCAGTTCTTC.

This chain uses TRBV29-1 with TRBJ1-6; D might be TRBD1 (6 bases). The CDR3 covers 13 residues. Germline-derived CDR1 and CDR2 are SQVTM and ANQGSEA. Trimming pared 4 bases from V and 8 bases from J, leaving 12 bases between. The CDR3 reads CSVARGRDSPLHF. DNA for the CDR3: TGCAGCGTTGCTCGGGGGCGGGATTCACCCCTCCACTTT.

This rearrangement joins TRBV7-2 to TRBJ1-1; D gene ambiguous. V was cut by 2 bases and J by 0 bases, with 4 bases left in between. CDR1 and CDR2 from the germline V gene are SGHTA and FQGNSA. There are 13 residues in the CDR3. The CDR3 DNA reads as TGTGCCAGCAGCTTATGGTTGAACACTGAAGCTTTCTTT. Translating it yields CASSLWLNTEAFF.

The V gene is TRBV18, the J gene TRBJ2-5, with no clear D. V lost 5 bases and J 2 bases, leaving 9 bases between the germline ends. CDR1 and CDR2 from the germline V gene are KGHSH and LQKENI. This CDR3 is built from 13 residues. The CDR3 nucleotides are TGTGCCAGCTCAAAGGACGGACAAGAGACCCAGTACTTC. It codes for CASSKDGQETQYF. Supplemented by reference TRBV18 and TRBJ2-5, the full variable domain reads NAGVMQNPRHLVRRRGQEARLRCSPMKGHSHVYWYRQLPEEGLKFMVYLQKENIIDESGMPKERFSAEFPKEGPSILRIQQVVRGDSAAYFCASSKDGQETQYFGPGTRLLVL.

The chain has TRBV4-2 and TRBJ2-5, with a possible D match to TRBD1 (5 bases). The germline CDR1 and CDR2 sequences are LGHNA and YNFKEQ. This CDR3 has 14 residues. Trimming removed 0 bases from V and 5 bases from J, with 10 bases in between. The CDR3 protein is CASSQDRVLETQYF. CDR3 DNA: TGTGCCAGCAGCCAAGACAGGGTTCTGGAGACCCAGTACTTC.

V gene TRBV15 combines with J gene TRBJ2-1; either TRBD1 or TRBD2 may supply D (6 bases each). The CDR3 consists of 17 residues. Germline loops: CDR1 LNHNV, CDR2 YYDKDF (reference sequence). The ends were cut back, 2 bases at V and 2 bases at J, with 16 bases in the middle. The CDR3 nucleotides read TGTGCCACCAGCAGACCCGGGAGACAGGAAACCTACAATGAGCAGTTCTTC. This codes for CATSRPGRQETYNEQFF.

The chain is built from TRBV19 and TRBJ1-4; possible D gene TRBD1, 6 bases. This CDR3 spans 15 amino acids. Germline V gene data show CDR1 as LNHDA and CDR2 as SQIVND (reference sequence). Deletions cut 6 bases from V and 0 bases from J, with 11 bases between. The DNA for the CDR3 is TGTGCCAGTAGCGGACAGCGCACAACTAATGAAAAACTGTTTTTT. It specifies CASSGQRTTNEKLFF.

V and J are TRBV19 and TRBJ2-5; no firm D call. Germline CDR1 reads LNHDA; CDR2 reads SQIVND (reference sequence). The CDR3 spans 15 residues. V lost 5 bases and J lost 2, with 15 bases in between. CDR3 bases: TGTGCCAGTAGTGGTCAGAGGACGGCACAAGAGACCCAGTACTTC. Translating it yields CASSGQRTAQETQYF. Using reference TRBV19 and TRBJ2-5 for the parts outside the CDR3, the full variable domain is DGGITQSPKYLFRKEGQNVTLSCEQNLNHDAMYWYRQDPGQGLRLIYYSQIVNDFQKGDIAEGYSVSREKKESFPLTVTSAQKNPTAFYLCASSGQRTAQETQYFGPGTRLLVL.

The chain has TRBV6-5 and TRBJ2-7, with TRBD1 identical over 8 bases. J gave up 5 bases and V 5 bases, and 5 bases lay outside the gene matches. The CDR3 length is 13 residues. Looked up from germline, CDR1 is MNHEY and CDR2 is SVGAGI. The CDR3 region has the DNA TGTGCCAGCAGTCGGACAGGGTCCCACGAGCAGTACTTC. This gives the protein CASSRTGSHEQYF.

The V and J genes are TRBV13 and TRBJ2-3; no clear D gene. The V and J ends lost 2 bases and 0 bases respectively, with 15 bases between them. The CDR3 has 17 amino acids. Germline V CDR1 and CDR2: PRHDT, FYEKMQ (reference sequence). The DNA of the CDR3 is TGTGCCAGCAGCTTAACGGCAGGCCCCGTGAGCACAGATACGCAGTATTTT. Protein sequence: CASSLTAGPVSTDTQYF.

About this clone itself: A much larger clone sits a single nucleotide away, making a read error possible. Other DNA sequences in this specimen translate into the identical CDR3. The chain is built from TRBV6-5 and TRBJ1-1, with a tentative D call TRBD1 (6 bases). Germline V gene sequence: CDR1 MNHEY, CDR2 SVGAGI. The germline V and J ends were trimmed by 6 bases and 2 bases, with 10 bases remaining between them. The CDR3 consists of 13 residues. The CDR3 sequence: CASSLQGNTEAFF. The DNA of the CDR3 is TGTGCCAGCAGCTTACAGGGTAACACTGAAGCTTTCTTT.

The chain recombines TRBV4-2 with TRBJ1-6; tentative D call: TRBD1 (6 bases). The CDR3 totals 16 residues. With 0 bases removed from V and 7 bases from J, the gap between germline ends came to 13 bases. Germline-derived CDR1 and CDR2 are LGHNA and YNFKEQ. The CDR3, as DNA: TGTGCCAGCAGCCAAGATCGTCAGGGGACGAATTCACCCCTCCACTTT. This gives the protein CASSQDRQGTNSPLHF.

This clone appeared a few times. The same CDR3 arises from other DNA sequences in this sample as well. This chain connects TRBV7-2 to TRBJ2-3, with 10 bases lining up with TRBD2. V shed 1 base and J 1 base; nucleotides not matched to a gene: 2. The CDR3 is made up of 16 amino acids. Looked up from germline, CDR1 is SGHTA and CDR2 is FQGNSA. Here the CDR3 reads CASSLGLAGGTDTQYF. The DNA for the CDR3 is TGTGCCAGCAGCTTAGGGCTAGCGGGGGGCACAGATACGCAGTATTTT.

The CDR3: CASSGLRGHFVGYTF. CDR3 in DNA: TGTGCCAGCAGCGGTCTGAGGGGGCATTTCGTTGGCTACACCTTC. This chain links TRBV11-2 with TRBJ1-2, with 7 bases matching TRBD1. In germline, CDR1 is SGHAT, CDR2 FQNNGV. The CDR3 length is 15 residues. The J segment lost 7 bases and the V segment lost 5 bases, leaving 13 bases of the junction unmatched.

The sample holds one count of this clone. The genes are TRBV7-9 and TRBJ1-1; D uncertain. The CDR3 length is 13 residues. Trimming cost V 4 bases and J 1 base, with 7 bases left between them. Germline CDR1 reads SEHNR; CDR2 reads FQNEAQ (reference sequence). DNA for the CDR3: TGTGCCAGCAGCTCGCGGTGGAACACTGAAGCTTTCTTT. Translation gives CASSSRWNTEAFF.